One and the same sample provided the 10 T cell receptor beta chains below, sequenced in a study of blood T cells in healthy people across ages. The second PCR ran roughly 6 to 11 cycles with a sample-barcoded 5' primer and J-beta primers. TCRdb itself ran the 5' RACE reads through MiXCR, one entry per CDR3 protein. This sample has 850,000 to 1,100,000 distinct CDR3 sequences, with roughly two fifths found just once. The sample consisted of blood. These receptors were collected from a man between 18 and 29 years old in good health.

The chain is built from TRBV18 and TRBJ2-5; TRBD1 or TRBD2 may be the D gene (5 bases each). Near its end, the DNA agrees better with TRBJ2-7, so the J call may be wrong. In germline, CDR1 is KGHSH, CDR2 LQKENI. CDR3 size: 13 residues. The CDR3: CASSHGTIYEQYF. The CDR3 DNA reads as TGTGCCAGCTCCCACGGGACCATCTACGAGCAGTACTTC.

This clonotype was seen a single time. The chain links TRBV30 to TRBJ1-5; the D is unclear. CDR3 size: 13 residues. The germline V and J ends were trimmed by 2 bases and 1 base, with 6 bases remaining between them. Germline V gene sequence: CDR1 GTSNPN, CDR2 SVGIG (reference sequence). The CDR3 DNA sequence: TGTGCCTGGAGTAGAGGGAGCAATCAGCCCCAGCATTTT. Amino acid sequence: CAWSRGSNQPQHF.

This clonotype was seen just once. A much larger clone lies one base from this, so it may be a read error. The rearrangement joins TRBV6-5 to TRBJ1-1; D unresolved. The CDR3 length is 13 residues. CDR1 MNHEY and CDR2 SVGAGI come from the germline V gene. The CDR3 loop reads CASSYNPNIEAFF. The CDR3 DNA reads TGTGCCAGCAGTTATAATCCGAACATTGAAGCTTTCTTT.

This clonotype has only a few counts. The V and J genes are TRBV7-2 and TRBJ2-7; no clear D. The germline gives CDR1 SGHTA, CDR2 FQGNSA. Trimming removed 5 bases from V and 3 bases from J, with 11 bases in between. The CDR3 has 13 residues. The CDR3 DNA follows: TGTGCCAGCAGCCCGGCACACATCTACGAGCAGTACTTC. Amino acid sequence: CASSPAHIYEQYF.

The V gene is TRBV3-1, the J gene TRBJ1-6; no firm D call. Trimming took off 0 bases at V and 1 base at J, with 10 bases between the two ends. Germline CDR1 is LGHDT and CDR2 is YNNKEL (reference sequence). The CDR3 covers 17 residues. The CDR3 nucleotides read TGTGCCAGCAGCCAAGAGGTGGGGTGGTCCTATAATTCACCCCTCCACTTT. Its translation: CASSQEVGWSYNSPLHF.

In DNA, the CDR3 is TGTGCCAGCAGCTTGGCTAGCGGGGCGCACAATGAGCAGTTCTTC. It is translated as CASSLASGAHNEQFF. V is TRBV5-4 and J is TRBJ2-1; 9 positions agree with TRBD2. Trimming removed 0 bases from V and 5 bases from J; junction bases left unmatched: 3. The V gene's germline CDR1 is SGHNT and CDR2 YYREEE (reference sequence). CDR3 length: 15 residues.

CDR3 region: CASARNNRDPGELFF. As DNA, the CDR3 is TGTGCCAGCGCCCGAAATAACAGGGATCCCGGGGAGCTGTTTTTT. The chain recombines TRBV5-5 with TRBJ2-2, with a possible D match to TRBD1 (6 bases). In germline, CDR1 is SGHKS, CDR2 YYEKEE (reference sequence). V was shortened by 7 bases and J by 6 bases, with 19 bases between the two germline ends. The CDR3 is 15 residues long. The full variable domain, in which reference TRBV5-5 and TRBJ2-2 provide the parts outside the CDR3, is DAGVTQSPTHLIKTRGQQVTLRCSPISGHKSVSWYQQVLGQGPQFIFQYYEKEERGRGNFPDRFSARQFPNYSSELNVNALLLGDSALYLCASARNNRDPGELFFGEGSRLTVL.

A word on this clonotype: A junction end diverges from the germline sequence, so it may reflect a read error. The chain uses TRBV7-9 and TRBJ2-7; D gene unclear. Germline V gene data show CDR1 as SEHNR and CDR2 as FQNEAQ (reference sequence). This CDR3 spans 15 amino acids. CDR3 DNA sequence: TGTGTCAGCAGCACGGGTCCGGTATACTCCTACGAGCAGTACTTC. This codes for CVSSTGPVYSYEQYF.

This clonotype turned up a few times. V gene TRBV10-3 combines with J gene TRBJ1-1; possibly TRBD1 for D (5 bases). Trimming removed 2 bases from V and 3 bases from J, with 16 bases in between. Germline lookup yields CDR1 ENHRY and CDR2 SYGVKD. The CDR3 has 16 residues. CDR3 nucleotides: TGTGCCATCAGTGAGGGTCAGGGTGAGGTGCACACTGAAGCTTTCTTT. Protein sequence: CAISEGQGEVHTEAFF.

The CDR3 is CASSLRLASGGPSTDTQYF. The CDR3 DNA sequence: TGCGCCAGCAGCCTACGATTGGCTAGCGGGGGACCCTCCACAGATACGCAGTATTTT. The gene calls are TRBV5-1 and TRBJ2-3; 10 positions agree with TRBD2. This CDR3 region has 19 residues. V trimming: 4 bases; J trimming: 2 bases; junction bases outside the gene matches: 16. Germline loops: CDR1 SGHRS, CDR2 YFSETQ.